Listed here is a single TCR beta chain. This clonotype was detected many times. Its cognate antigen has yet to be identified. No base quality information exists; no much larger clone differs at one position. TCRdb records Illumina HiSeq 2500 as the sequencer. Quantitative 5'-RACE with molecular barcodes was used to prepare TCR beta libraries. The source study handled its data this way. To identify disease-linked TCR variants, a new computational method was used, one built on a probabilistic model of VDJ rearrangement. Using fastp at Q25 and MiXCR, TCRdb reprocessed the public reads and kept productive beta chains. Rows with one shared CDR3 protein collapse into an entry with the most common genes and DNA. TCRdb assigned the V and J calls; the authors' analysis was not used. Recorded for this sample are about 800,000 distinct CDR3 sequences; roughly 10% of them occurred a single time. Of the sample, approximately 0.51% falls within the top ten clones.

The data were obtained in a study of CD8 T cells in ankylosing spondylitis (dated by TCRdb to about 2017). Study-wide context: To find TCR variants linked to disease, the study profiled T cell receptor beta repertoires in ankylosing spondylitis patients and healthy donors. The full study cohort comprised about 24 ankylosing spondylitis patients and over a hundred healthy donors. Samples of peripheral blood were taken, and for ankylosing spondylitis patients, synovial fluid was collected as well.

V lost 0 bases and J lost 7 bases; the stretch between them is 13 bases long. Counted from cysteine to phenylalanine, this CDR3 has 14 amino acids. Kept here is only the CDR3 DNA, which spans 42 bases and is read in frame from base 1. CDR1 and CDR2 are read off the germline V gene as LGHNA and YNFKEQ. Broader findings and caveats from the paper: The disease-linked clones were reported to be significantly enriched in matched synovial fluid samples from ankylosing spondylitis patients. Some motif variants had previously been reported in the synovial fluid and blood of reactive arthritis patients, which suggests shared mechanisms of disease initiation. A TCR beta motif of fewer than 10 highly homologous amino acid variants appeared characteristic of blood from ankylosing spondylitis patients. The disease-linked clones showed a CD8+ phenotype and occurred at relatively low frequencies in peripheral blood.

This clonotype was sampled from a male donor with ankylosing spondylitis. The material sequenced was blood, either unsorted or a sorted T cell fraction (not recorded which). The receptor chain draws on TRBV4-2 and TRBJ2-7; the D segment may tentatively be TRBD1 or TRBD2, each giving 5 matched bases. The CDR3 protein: CASSQDLGRGEQYF. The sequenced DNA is TGTGCCAGCAGCCAAGATTTGGGGCGAGGGGAGCAGTACTTC.